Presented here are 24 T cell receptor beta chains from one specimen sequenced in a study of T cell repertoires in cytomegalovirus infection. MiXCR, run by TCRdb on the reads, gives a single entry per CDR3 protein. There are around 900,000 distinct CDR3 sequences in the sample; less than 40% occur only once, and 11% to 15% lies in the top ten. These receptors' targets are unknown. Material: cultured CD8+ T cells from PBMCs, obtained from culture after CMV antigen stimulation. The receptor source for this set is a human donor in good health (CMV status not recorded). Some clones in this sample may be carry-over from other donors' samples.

The CDR3 protein is CASGFGGEAFF. For the CDR3, the DNA is TGTGCTAGTGGTTTTGGGGGTGAAGCTTTCTTT. This rearrangement joins TRBV12-5 to TRBJ1-1; TRBD1 might be the D (5 bases). In germline, CDR1 is LGHNT, CDR2 FRNRAP. The length of the CDR3 is 11 residues. V gave up 3 bases and J gave up 7 bases, with 6 bases separating them.

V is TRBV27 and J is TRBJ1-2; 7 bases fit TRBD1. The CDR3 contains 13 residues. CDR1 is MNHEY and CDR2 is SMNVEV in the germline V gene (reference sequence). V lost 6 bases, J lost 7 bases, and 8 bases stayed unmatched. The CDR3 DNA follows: TGTGCCAGCAGCCCCGGGACAGCCGTTGGCTACACCTTC. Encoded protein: CASSPGTAVGYTF.

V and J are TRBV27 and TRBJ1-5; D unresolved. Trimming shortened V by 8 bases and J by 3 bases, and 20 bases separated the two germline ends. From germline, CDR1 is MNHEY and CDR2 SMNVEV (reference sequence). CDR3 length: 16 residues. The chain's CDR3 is CASSSGEFGYNQPQHF. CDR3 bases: TGTGCCAGCTCCTCGGGTGAATTTGGGTACAATCAGCCCCAGCATTTT.

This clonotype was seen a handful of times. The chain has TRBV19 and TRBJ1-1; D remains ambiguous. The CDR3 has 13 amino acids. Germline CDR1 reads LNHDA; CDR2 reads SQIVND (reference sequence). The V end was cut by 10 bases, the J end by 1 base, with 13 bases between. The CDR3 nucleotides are TGTGCCACGGGGTGGGCTTCGAACACTGAAGCTTTCTTT. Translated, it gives CATGWASNTEAFF. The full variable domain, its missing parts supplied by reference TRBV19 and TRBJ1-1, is DGGITQSPKYLFRKEGQNVTLSCEQNLNHDAMYWYRQDPGQGLRLIYYSQIVNDFQKGDIAEGYSVSREKKESFPLTVTSAQKNPTAFYLCATGWASNTEAFFGQGTRLTVV.

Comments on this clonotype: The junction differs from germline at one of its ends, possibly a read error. The CDR3: CASSQVTRLEALF. The CDR3 nucleotides read TGCGCCAGCAGCCAAGTAACTAGGCTTGAAGCTCTCTTT. The rearrangement links TRBV4-3 to TRBJ1-1; D uncertain. CDR3 size: 13 residues. Germline CDR1 and CDR2: LGHNA and YSLEER.

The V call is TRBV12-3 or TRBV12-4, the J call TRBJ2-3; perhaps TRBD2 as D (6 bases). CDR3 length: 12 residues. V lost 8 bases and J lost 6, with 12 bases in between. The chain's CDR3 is CASATGEDTQYF. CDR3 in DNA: TGTGCCAGCGCTACGGGGGAGGATACGCAGTATTTT.

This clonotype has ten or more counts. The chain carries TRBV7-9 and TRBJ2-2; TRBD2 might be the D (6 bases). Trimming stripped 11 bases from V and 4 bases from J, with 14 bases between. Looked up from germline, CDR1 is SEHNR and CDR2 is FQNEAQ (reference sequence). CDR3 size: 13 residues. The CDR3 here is CAGRGSITGELFF. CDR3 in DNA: TGTGCCGGTCGGGGGTCGATCACCGGGGAGCTGTTTTTT.

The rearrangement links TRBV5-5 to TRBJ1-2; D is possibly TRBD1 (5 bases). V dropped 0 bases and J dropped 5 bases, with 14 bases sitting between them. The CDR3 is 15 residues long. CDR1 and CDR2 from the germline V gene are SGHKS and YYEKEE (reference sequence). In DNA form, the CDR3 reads TGTGCCAGCAGCTTGGATATCCCGACAGTATATGGCTACACCTTC. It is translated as CASSLDIPTVYGYTF.

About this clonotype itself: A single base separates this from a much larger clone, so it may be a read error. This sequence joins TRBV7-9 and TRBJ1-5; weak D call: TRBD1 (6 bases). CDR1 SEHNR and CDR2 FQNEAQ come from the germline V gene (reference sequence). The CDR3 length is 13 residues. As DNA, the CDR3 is TGTGTCAGCAGCTTATGGGGGGCCTGGCCCCAGCATTTT. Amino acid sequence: CVSSLWGAWPQHF. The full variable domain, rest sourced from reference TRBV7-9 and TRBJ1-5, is DTGVSQNPRHKITKRGQNVTFRCDPISEHNRLYWYRQTLGQGPEFLTYFQNEAQLEKSRLLSDRFSAERPKGSFSTLEIQRTEQGDSAMYLCVSSLWGAWPQHFGDGTRLSIL.

Here the CDR3 reads CASSFPGTTNEKLFF. The CDR3 DNA reads TGTGCCAGCAGTTTCCCGGGGACAACTAATGAAAAACTGTTTTTT. This chain connects TRBV12-3 or TRBV12-4 to TRBJ1-4; D is unclear. The CDR3 is 15 residues long. V lost 3 bases, J lost 0 bases, and 8 bases lay in between.

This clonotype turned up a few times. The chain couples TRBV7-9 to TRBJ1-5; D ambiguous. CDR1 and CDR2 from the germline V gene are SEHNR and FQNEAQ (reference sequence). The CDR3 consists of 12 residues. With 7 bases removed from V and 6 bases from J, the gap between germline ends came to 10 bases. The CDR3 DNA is TGTGCCAGCACCATAGAGGCTCAGCCCCAGCATTTT. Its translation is CASTIEAQPQHF.

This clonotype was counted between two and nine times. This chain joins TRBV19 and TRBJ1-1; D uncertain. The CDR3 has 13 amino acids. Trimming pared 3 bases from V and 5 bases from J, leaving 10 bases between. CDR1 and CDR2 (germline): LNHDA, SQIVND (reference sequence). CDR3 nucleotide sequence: TGTGCCAGTAGTATTCTGTCGGAGACTGAAGCTTTCTTT. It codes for CASSILSETEAFF.

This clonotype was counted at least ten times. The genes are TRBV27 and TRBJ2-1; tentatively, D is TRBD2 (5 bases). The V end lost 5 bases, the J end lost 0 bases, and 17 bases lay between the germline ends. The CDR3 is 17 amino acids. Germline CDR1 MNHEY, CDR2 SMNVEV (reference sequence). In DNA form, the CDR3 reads TGTGCCAGCAGTCAAAAAGTTCCGGGGAGCTCCTACAATGAGCAGTTCTTC. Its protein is CASSQKVPGSSYNEQFF.

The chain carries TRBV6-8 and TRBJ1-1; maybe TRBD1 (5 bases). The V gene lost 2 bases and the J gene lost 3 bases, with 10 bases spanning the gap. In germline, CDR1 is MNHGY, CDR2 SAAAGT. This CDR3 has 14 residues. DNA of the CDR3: TGTGCCAGCAGTTACGGGGGTTGGGACACTGAAGCTTTCTTT. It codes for CASSYGGWDTEAFF.

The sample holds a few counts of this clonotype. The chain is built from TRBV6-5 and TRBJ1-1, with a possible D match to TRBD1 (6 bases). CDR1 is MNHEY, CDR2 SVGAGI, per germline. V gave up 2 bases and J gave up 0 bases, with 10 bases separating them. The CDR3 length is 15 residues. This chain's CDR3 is CASSYDRKMNTEAFF. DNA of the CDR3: TGTGCCAGCAGTTACGACAGGAAAATGAACACTGAAGCTTTCTTT.

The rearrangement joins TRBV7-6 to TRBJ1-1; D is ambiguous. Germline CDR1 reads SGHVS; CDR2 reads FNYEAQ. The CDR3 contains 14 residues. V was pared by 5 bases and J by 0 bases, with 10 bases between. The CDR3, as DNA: TGTGCCAGCAGCCTCGGTTGGCTGAACACTGAAGCTTTCTTT. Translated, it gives CASSLGWLNTEAFF.

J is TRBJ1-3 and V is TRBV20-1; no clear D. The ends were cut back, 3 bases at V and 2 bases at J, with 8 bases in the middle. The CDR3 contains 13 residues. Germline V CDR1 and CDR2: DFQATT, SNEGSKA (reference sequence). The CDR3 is CSASIVPGNTIYF. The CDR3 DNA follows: TGCAGTGCTAGCATAGTTCCTGGAAACACCATATATTTT.

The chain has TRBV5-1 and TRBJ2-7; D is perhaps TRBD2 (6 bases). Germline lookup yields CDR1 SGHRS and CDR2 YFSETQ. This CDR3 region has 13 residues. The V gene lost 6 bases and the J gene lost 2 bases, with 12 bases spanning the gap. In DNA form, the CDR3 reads TGCGCCAGCAACTTAGGAGGGACCTACGAGCAGTACTTC. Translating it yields CASNLGGTYEQYF.

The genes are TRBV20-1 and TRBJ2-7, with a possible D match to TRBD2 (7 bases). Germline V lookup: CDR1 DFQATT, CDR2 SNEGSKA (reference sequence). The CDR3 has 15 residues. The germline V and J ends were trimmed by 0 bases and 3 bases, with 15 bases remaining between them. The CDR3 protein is CSARDIGGAYYEQYV. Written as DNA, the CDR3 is TGCAGTGCTAGAGATATTGGGGGGGCCTACTACGAGCAGTACGTC.

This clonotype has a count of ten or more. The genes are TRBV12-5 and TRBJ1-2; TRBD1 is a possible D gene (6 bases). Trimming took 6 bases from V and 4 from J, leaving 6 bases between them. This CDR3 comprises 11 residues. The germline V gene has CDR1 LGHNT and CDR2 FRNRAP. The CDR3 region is CASGDSYGYTF. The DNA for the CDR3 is TGTGCTAGTGGGGACAGCTATGGCTACACCTTC.

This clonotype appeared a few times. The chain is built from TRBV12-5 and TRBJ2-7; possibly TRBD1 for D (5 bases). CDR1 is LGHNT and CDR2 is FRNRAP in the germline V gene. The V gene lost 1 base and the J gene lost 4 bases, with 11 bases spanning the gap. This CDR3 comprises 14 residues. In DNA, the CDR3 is TGTGCTAGTGGTTTGGCCACGACAGTTTACGAGCAGTACTTC. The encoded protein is CASGLATTVYEQYF.

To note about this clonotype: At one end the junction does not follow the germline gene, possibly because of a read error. Written as DNA, the CDR3 is TGTGTCAGCAGTACGGGGGGCAATGAGCAGTTCTTC. This gives the protein CVSSTGGNEQFF. The J gene is TRBJ2-1, the V gene TRBV6-5; 7 bases are shared with TRBD2. The CDR3 contains 12 residues. Germline V gene lookup returns CDR1 MNHEY and CDR2 SVGAGI.

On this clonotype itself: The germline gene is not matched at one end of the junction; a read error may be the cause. The CDR3 protein is CASRGGLNTDAFF. The CDR3 region has the DNA TGTGCCAGCAGGGGGGGACTGAACACTGATGCTTTCTTT. The chain has TRBV7-2 and TRBJ1-1, with a weak D call TRBD1 (5 bases). CDR1 is SGHTA and CDR2 is FQGNSA in the germline V gene. The CDR3 has 13 residues.

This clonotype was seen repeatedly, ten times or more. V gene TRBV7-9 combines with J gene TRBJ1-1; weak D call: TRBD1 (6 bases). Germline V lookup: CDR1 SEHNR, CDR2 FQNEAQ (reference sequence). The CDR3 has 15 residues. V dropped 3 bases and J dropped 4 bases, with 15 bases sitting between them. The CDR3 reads CASSLGGGGSTEAFF. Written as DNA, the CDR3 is TGTGCCAGCAGCTTGGGGGGCGGGGGGAGCACTGAAGCTTTCTTT.